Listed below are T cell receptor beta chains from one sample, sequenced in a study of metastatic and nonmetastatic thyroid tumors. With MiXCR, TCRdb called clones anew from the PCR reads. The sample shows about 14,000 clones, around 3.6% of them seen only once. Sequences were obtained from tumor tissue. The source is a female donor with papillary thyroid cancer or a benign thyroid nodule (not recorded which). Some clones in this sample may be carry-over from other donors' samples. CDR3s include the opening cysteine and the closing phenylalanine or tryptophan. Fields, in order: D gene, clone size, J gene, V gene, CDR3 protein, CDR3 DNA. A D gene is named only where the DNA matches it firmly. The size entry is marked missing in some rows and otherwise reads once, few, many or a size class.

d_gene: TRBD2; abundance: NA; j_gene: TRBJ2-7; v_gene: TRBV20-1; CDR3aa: CSAIRFGTSVDEQYF; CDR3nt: TGCAGTGCTATAAGGTTCGGGACTAGCGTCGACGAGCAGTACTTC
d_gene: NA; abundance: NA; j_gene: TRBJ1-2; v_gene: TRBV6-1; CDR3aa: CASSRVEGHYGYTF; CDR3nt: TGTGCCAGCAGCCGGGTCGAGGGACACTATGGCTACACCTTC
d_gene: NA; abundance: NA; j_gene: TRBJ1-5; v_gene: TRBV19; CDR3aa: CASSIFRVAEGQPQHF; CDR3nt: TGTGCCAGTAGTATATTTAGAGTGGCGGAGGGTCAGCCCCAGCATTTT
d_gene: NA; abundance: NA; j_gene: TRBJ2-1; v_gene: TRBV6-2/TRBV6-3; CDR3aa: CAITGWGLWSLPFRDEQFF; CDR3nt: TGTGCCATCACCGGCTGGGGTTTGTGGAGTTTACCGTTTCGCGATGAGCAGTTCTTC
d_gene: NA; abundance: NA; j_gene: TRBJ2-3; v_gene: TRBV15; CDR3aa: CATSRVSPSTDTQYF; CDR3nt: TGTGCCACCAGCAGAGTATCACCTAGCACAGATACGCAGTATTTT
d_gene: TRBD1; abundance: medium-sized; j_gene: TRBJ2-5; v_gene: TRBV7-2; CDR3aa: CASSFRTGGLETQYF; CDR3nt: TGTGCCAGCAGCTTTAGAACAGGGGGCCTAGAGACCCAGTACTTC
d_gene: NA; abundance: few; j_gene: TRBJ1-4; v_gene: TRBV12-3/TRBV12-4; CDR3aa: CASGPDGGPNEKLFF; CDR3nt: TGTGCCAGCGGACCCGACGGGGGGCCTAATGAAAAACTGTTTTTT
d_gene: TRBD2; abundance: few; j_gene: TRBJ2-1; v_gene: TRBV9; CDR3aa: CASSSRLRGSFNEQFF; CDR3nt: TGTGCCAGCAGCTCCCGACTCCGCGGGAGTTTCAATGAGCAGTTCTTC
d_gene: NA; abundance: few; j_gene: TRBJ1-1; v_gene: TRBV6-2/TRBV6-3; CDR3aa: CASSYSNGGRATEAFF; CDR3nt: TGTGCCAGCAGTTACTCGAATGGGGGTAGGGCCACTGAAGCTTTCTTT
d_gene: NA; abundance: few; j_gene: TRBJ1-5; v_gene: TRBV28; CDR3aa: CASSLNRDQPQHF; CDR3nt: TGTGCCAGCAGCCTGAACAGAGATCAGCCCCAGCATTTT
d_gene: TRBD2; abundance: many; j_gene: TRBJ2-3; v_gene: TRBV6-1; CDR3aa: CASSHYPGLAGGGVDTQYF; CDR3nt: TGTGCCAGCAGTCACTACCCGGGACTAGCGGGAGGGGGAGTAGATACGCAGTATTTT
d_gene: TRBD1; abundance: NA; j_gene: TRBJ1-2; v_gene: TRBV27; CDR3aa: CASSPYLSGTGDGGYTF; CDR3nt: TGTGCCAGCAGCCCTTACTTATCCGGGACAGGGGACGGTGGCTACACCTTC
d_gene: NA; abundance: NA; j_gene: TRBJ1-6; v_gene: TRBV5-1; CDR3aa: CASQGDPRNNSPLHF; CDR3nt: TGCGCCAGCCAAGGGGATCCAAGGAATAATTCACCCCTCCACTTT
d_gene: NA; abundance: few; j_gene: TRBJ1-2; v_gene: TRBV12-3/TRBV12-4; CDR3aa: CASSFAGEGYGYTF; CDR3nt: TGTGCCAGCAGTTTTGCGGGGGAAGGATATGGCTACACCTTC
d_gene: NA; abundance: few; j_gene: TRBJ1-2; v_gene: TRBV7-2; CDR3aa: CASSLDSQNYGYTF; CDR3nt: TGTGCCAGCAGCCTGGACTCCCAAAACTATGGCTACACCTTC
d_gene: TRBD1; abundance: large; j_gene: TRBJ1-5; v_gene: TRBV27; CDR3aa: CASSPTGGSIISNQPQHF; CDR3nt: TGTGCCAGCAGCCCTACAGGGGGGAGCATTATTAGCAATCAGCCCCAGCATTTT
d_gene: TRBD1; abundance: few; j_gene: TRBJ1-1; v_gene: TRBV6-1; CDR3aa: CASRQTGVNTEAFF; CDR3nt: TGTGCCAGCAGACAGACAGGGGTGAACACTGAAGCTTTCTTT
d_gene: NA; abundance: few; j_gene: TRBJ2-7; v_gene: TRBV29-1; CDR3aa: CSARSPGAYEQYF; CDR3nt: TGCAGCGCCCGCTCTCCGGGGGCCTACGAGCAGTACTTC
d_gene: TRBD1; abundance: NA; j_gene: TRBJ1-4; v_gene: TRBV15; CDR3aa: CATRPTGDYEKLFF; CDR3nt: TGTGCCACCAGGCCTACAGGGGATTACGAAAAACTGTTTTTT
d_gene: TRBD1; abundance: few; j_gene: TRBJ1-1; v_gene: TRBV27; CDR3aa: CASRGQGVGMGTEAFF; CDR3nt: TGTGCCAGCAGGGGACAGGGGGTAGGTATGGGTACTGAAGCTTTCTTT
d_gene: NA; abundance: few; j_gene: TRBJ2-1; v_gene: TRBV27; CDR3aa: CASSLTESYNEQFF; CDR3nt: TGTGCCAGCTCCCTGACTGAATCCTACAATGAGCAGTTCTTC
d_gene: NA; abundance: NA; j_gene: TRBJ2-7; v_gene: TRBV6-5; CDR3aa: CASSYGGATGQYF; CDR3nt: TGTGCCAGCAGTTACGGAGGGGCCACGGGGCAGTACTTC
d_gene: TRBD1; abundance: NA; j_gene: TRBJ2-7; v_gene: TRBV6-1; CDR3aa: CASSPWTGLSYEQYF; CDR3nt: TGTGCCAGCAGCCCCTGGACAGGGCTGTCCTACGAGCAGTACTTC
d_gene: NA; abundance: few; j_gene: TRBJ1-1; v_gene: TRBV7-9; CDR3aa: CASSPGRYAEAFF; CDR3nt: TGTGCCAGCAGCCCGGGACGGTACGCTGAAGCTTTCTTT
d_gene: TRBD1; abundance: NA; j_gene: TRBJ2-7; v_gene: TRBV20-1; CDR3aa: CSARGQGVEQYF; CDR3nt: TGCAGTGCTAGGGGACAGGGGGTCGAGCAGTACTTC
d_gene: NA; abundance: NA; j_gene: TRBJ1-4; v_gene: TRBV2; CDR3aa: CASRHNEEKLFF; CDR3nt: TGTGCCAGCCGGCACAATGAAGAAAAACTGTTTTTT
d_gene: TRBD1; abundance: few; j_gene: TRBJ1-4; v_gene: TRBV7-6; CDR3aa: CASSTGQKNEKLFF; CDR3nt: TGTGCCAGCAGCACGGGACAGAAGAATGAAAAACTGTTTTTT
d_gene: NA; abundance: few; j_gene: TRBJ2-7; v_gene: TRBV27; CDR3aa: CASSLVLRLEQYF; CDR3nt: TGTGCCAGCAGTTTAGTCCTCCGCCTCGAGCAGTACTTC
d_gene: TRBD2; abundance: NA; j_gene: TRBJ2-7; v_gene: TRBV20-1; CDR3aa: CSASALSGSGSWEQYF; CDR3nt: TGCAGTGCATCTGCCCTTTCGGGTAGCGGGAGTTGGGAGCAGTACTTC
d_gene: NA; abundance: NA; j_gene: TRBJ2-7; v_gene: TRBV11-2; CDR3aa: CASSLELGEQYF; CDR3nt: TGTGCCAGCAGCTTAGAGCTTGGCGAGCAGTACTTC
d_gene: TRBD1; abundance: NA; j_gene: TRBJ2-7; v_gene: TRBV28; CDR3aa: CASSPGTGLYEQYF; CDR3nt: TGTGCCAGCAGCCCCGGGACAGGGTTATACGAGCAGTACTTC
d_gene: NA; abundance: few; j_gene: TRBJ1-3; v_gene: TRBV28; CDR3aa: CASSPGHPSSGNTIYF; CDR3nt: TGTGCCAGCAGTCCCGGACACCCGAGCTCTGGAAACACCATATATTTT
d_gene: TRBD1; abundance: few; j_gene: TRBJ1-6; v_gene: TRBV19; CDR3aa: CASSVTGGASPLHF; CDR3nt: TGTGCCAGTAGTGTTACAGGGGGCGCCTCACCCCTCCACTTT
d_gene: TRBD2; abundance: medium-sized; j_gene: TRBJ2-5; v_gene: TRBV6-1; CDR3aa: CASSVGTSGQETQYF; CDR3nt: TGTGCCAGCAGTGTCGGGACTAGCGGCCAAGAGACCCAGTACTTC
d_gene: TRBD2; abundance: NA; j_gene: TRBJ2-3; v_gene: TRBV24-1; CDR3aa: CATSRAAGGDTQYF; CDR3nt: TGTGCCACCAGTAGAGCGGCGGGGGGGGATACGCAGTATTTT
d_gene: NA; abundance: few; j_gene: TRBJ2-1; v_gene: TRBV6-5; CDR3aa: CASRYKASSYNEQFF; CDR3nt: TGTGCCAGCAGGTACAAGGCTAGCTCTTACAATGAGCAGTTCTTC
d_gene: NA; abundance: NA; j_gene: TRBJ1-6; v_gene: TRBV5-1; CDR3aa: CASSLAPGPPRESLHF; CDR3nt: TGCGCCAGCAGCTTGGCCCCGGGACCCCCCAGGGAGTCCCTCCACTTT
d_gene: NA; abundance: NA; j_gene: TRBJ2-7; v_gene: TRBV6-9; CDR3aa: CASSLQGRTAYEQYF; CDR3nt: TGTGCCAGCAGTTTACAGGGCAGGACTGCCTACGAGCAGTACTTC
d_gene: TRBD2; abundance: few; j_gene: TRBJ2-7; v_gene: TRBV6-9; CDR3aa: CASSRGLGGRYEQYF; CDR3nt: TGTGCCAGCAGTCGAGGACTAGGCGGGCGGTACGAGCAGTACTTC
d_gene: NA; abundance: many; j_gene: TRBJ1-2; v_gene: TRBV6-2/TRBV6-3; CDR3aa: CASSYSTEYGYTF; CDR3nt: TGTGCCAGCAGTTACTCGACCGAATATGGCTACACCTTC
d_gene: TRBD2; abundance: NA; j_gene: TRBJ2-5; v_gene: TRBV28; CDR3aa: CASSRPGGGETQYF; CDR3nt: TGTGCCAGCAGTCGGCCGGGAGGGGGAGAGACCCAGTACTTC
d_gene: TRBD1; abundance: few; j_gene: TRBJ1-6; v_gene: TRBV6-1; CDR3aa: CASSEAKGASSPLHF; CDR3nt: TGTGCCAGCAGTGAAGCGAAGGGGGCAAGTTCACCCCTCCACTTT
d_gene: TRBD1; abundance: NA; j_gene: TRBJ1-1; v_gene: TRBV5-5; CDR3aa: CASSLLGTGDTEAFF; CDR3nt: TGTGCCAGCAGCTTGTTAGGGACAGGGGACACTGAAGCTTTCTTT
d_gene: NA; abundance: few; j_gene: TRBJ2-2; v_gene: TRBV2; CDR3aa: CASSEIAKAGELFF; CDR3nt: TGTGCCAGCAGTGAAATAGCGAAAGCCGGGGAGCTGTTTTTT
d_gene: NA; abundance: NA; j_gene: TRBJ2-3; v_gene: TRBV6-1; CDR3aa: CASSSGGFADTQYF; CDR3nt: TGTGCCAGCTCTTCGGGGGGCTTTGCAGATACGCAGTATTTT
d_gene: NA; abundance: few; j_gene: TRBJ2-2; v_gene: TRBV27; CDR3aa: CASSWYSVGTGELFF; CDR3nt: TGTGCCAGCAGTTGGTACAGTGTCGGCACCGGGGAGCTGTTTTTC
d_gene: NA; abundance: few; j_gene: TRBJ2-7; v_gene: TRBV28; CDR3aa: CASAPGRRPYEQYF; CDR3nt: TGTGCCAGTGCGCCGGGGCGCAGGCCCTACGAGCAGTACTTC
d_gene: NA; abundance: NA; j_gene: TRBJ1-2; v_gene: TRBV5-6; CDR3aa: CASSFLDQDAGGYTF; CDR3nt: TGTGCCAGCAGCTTTCTTGACCAGGACGCAGGTGGCTACACCTTC
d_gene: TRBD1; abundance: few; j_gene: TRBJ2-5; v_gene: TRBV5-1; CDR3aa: CASSSTGAQMETQYF; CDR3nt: TGCGCCAGCAGCTCTACAGGGGCGCAGATGGAGACCCAGTACTTC
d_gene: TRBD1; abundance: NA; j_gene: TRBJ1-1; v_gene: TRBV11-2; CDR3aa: CASEQGAGGTEAFF; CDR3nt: TGTGCCAGCGAACAGGGGGCCGGTGGCACTGAAGCTTTCTTT
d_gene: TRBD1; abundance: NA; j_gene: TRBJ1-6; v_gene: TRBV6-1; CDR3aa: CASSARQGNSPLHF; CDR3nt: TGTGCCAGCAGTGCACGACAGGGTAATTCACCCCTCCACTTT
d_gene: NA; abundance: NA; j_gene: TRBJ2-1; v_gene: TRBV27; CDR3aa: CASSLFAYNEQSF; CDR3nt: TGTGCCAGCAGTTTATTTGCATACAATGAGCAGTCCTTC
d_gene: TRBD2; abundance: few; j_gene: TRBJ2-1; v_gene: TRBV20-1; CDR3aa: CSARAGGSYNEQFF; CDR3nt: TGCAGTGCTAGGGCGGGAGGCTCCTACAATGAGCAGTTCTTC
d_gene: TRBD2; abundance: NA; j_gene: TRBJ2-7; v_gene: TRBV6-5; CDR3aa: CASSYPRRTSGMYEQYF; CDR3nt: TGTGCCAGCAGTTACCCTCGCCGGACTAGCGGGATGTACGAGCAGTACTTC
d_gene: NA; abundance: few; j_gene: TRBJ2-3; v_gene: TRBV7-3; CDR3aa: CASSMDGYTDTQYF; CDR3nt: TGTGCCAGCAGCATGGACGGATACACAGATACGCAGTATTTT
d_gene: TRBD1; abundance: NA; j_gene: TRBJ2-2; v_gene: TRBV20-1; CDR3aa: CSAREMTGTTGELFF; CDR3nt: TGCAGTGCTAGAGAAATGACAGGGACAACCGGGGAGCTGTTTTTT
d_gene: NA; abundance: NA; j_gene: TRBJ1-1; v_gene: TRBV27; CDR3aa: CASSPRGWGFNTEAFF; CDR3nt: TGTGCCAGCAGCCCCCGGGGGTGGGGGTTCAACACTGAAGCTTTCTTT
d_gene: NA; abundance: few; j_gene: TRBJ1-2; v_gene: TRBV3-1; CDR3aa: CASGEWGGYTF; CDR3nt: TGTGCCAGCGGCGAGTGGGGTGGCTACACCTTC
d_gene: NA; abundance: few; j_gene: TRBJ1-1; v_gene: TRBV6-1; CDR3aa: CASSHRGVNMNTEAFF; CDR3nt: TGTGCCAGCAGTCACCGGGGGGTTAACATGAACACTGAAGCTTTCTTT